This section outlines one T cell receptor beta chain sequence together with its context. In the original workflow: For nucleated cells, counts were estimated from reference gene primer amplification. The assay was immunoSEQ multiplex PCR, and TCRdb's table has in-frame clones only and misses some. For V, J and clone size, that table is used; D and trimming come from the DNA. Of more than 150,000 clones in the sample, approximately 80% were seen once. The CDR3 runs to 13 residues. V dropped 4 bases and J dropped 5 bases, with 11 bases sitting between them. This record comes from a study of blood T cell repertoires in COVID-19. Study in general: Italy, Spain and the United States were the sources of the convalescent and acute COVID-19 samples. T cells, B-cell-depleted T cells, or PBMCs supplied cDNA or gDNA.

The rearrangement links TRBV12-3 or TRBV12-4 to TRBJ1-2; possible D gene TRBD1, 5 bases. The clonotype was recovered from a human donor in a cohort sampled during active COVID-19. The sample consisted of peripheral blood. DNA of the CDR3: TGTGCCAGCAGTTGGAGGGACTTATATGGCTACACCTTC. It specifies CASSWRDLYGYTF.